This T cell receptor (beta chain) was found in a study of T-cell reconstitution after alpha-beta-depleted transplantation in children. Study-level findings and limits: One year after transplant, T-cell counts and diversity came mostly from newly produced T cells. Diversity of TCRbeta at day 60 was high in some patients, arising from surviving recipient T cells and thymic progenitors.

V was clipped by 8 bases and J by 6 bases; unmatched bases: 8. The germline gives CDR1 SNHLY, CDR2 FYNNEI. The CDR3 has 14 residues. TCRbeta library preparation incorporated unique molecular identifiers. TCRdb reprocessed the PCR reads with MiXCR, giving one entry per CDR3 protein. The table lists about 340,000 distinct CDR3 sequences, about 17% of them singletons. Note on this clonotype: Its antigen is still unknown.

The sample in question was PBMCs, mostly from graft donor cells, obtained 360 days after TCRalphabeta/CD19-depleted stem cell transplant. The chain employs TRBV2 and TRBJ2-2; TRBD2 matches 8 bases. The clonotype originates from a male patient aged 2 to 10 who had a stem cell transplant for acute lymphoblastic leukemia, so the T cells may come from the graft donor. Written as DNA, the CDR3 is TGTGCCAGCCAGGTCGCGGGGGGTCCCGGGGAGCTGTTTTTT. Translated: CASQVAGGPGELFF.